This TCR beta chain was sequenced during a study of beta chain features in type 1 diabetes. Findings and caveats of the study: Compared with healthy donors, patients appeared to share more similar naive, central memory and regulatory TCRB repertoires. Fewer junction insertions and more nucleotide deletions appeared in type 1 diabetes patients. The analysis here could not establish whether HLA type shapes TCRB rearrangement.

Investigators reverse transcribed all isolated RNA, so they sequenced expressed TCRB transcripts. Using immunoSEQ multiplex PCR, the repertoire was profiled, and TCRdb retains in-frame clones only, with some absent. This table has 350,000 or so clones, around a fifth appearing once. CD4+ naive, central memory, regulatory and stem cell-like memory cells were sorted via CD45RO/CCR7/CD25/CD127/CD95/CD27. CDR3 length: 14 residues. V was clipped by 0 bases and J by 6 bases; unmatched bases: 8. Germline lookup yields CDR1 GTSNPN and CDR2 SVGIG (reference sequence). On this clone: What it binds is unknown.

Sequencing input: naive CD4+ T cells from blood. The sequence derives from a woman aged 18-35 years in good health. The chain employs TRBV30 and TRBJ2-7; 7 bases align to TRBD1. CDR3 sequence: CAWSVKGAPLEQYF. The DNA of the CDR3 is TGTGCCTGGAGTGTCAAGGGGGCGCCTCTCGAGCAGTACTTC. The whole variable domain, filled in from reference TRBV30 and TRBJ2-7, reads SQTIHQWPATLVQPVGSPLSLECTVEGTSNPNLYWYRQAAGRGLQLLFYSVGIGQISSEVPQNLSASRPQDRQFILSSKKLLLSDSGFYLCAWSVKGAPLEQYFGPGTRLTVT.